This T cell receptor beta chain was sequenced for a study of CD8+CD57+ T cells in acquired aplastic anemia. Whole-study results and caveats: Overlap between patients and controls comprised roughly 30 CD8+ CDR3 sequences. No significant patient-versus-control difference appeared in CD8+ Simpson's diversity.

As regards this clonotype: Its antigen is undetermined.

With 5 bases clipped from V and 5 bases from J, the junction kept 7 bases outside the gene matches. Germline V gives CDR1 SQVTM, CDR2 ANQGSEA. The CDR3 spans 15 residues. Whoever was chosen for sequencing had shown CD8+CD57+ cell expansion by flow cytometry. Each of the patients presented with severe acquired aplastic anemia. All patients were therapy-naive when blood was sampled. Genomic DNA provided the template from which TCR beta VDJ and CDR3 profiles were obtained. MiXCR was run by TCRdb on the reads, yielding one entry per CDR3 protein. Here the sample spans roughly 290,000 distinct CDR3 sequences, roughly 59% being singletons.

This receptor was identified in a human donor with aplastic anemia. Source material: sorted CD4+, CD8+, or CD8+CD57+ T cells (not recorded which) from PBMCs. The genes are TRBV29-1 and TRBJ2-2, with TRBD2 matching 11 bases. CDR3 nucleotide sequence: TGCAGCGTTTTATCGACTAGCGGGAAGACCGGGGAGCTGTTTTTT. It translates to CSVLSTSGKTGELFF.